This paragraph reports one TCR beta chain. The antigen is undetermined. The data are from a study of shared clonotypes between healthy human individuals. Study observations and caveats: Limitation of the genetic and exposure-history diversity represented came from the few donors. For naive CD4 cells, around 5.1% of clonotypes were shared across a handful of donors.

After removal of 7 bases from V and 1 base from J, the junction contained 7 bases not matched to a gene. This CDR3 is 14 amino acids long. Germline CDR1 MNHEY, CDR2 SVGAGI. Here immunoSEQ multiplex PCR was the method, and the copy in TCRdb shows in-frame clones only, minus some. The sample holds 1.5 million to 2.5 million clones; about 94% are singletons and the top ten take more than 0.95%. CD45RO-negative, CCR7-positively selected cells formed the naive CD8 fraction, excluding terminally differentiated effector memory CD45RA+ cells. The sequencing sample was made of naive CD8+ T cells sorted from blood. The chain carries TRBV6-5 and TRBJ2-7; 7 nucleotides align to TRBD1. The clonotype comes from a man between 18 and 35 years old in good health. CDR3: CASTQKQGSYEQYF. CDR3 coding DNA: TGTGCCAGCACGCAAAAACAGGGGTCCTACGAGCAGTACTTC.